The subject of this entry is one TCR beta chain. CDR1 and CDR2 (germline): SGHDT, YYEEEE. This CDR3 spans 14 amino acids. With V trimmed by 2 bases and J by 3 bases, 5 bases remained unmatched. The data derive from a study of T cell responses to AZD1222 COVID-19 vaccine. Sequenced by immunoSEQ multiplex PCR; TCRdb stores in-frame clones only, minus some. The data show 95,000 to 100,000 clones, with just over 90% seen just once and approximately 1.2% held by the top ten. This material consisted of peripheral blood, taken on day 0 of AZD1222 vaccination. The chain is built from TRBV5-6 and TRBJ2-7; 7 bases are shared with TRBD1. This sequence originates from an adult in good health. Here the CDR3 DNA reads TGTGCCAGCAGCTTTTACGACAGGGTCTACGAGCAGTACTTC. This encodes CASSFYDRVYEQYF.